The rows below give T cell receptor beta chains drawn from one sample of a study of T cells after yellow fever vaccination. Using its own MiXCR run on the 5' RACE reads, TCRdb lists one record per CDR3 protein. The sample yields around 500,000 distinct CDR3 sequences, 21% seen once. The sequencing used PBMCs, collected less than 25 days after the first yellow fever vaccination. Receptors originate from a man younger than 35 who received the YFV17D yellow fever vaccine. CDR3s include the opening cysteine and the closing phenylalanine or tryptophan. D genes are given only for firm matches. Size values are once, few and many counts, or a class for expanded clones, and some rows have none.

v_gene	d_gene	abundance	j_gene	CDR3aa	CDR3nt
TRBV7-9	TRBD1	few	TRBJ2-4	CASSRSGQDIQYF	TGTGCCAGCAGCCGATCCGGACAGGACATTCAGTACTTC
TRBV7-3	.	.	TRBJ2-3	CASSSLGGAGNTQYF	TGTGCCAGCAGCTCCCTGGGGGGGGCAGGAAATACGCAGTATTTT
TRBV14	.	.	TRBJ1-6	CASSRTEIYNSPLHF	TGTGCCAGCAGCCGGACAGAGATTTATAATTCACCCCTCCACTTT
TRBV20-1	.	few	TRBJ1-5	CSASSRVNQPQHF	TGCAGTGCTAGTTCCAGGGTCAATCAGCCCCAGCATTTT
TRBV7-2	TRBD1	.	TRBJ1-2	CASNPTGGNYGYTF	TGTGCCAGCAACCCGACAGGGGGGAACTATGGCTACACCTTC
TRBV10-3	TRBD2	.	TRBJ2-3	CAISGGAGGRADTQYF	TGTGCCATCAGTGGTGGAGCGGGGGGCAGGGCAGATACGCAGTATTTT
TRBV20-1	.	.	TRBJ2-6	CSATRGPGANVLTF	TGCAGTGCTACTCGGGGTCCCGGGGCCAACGTCCTGACTTTC
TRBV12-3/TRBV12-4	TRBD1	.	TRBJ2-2	CASSGTGWTGELFF	TGTGCCAGCAGTGGGACAGGGTGGACCGGGGAGCTGTTTTTT
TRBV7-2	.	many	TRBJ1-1	CASSPYTEAFF	TGTGCCAGCAGCCCGTACACTGAAGCTTTCTTT
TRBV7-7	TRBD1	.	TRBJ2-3	CASSLRTGRDTQYF	TGTGCTAGCAGCTTAAGGACAGGGAGAGATACGCAGTATTTT
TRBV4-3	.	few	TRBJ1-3	CASSQGSGVGGNTIYF	TGCGCCAGCAGCCAAGGTTCCGGGGTTGGTGGAAACACCATATATTTT
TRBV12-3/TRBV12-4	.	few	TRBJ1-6	CASSLDGDNSPLHF	TGTGCCAGCAGTTTAGACGGGGATAATTCACCCCTCCACTTT
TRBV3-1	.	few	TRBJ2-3	CASSQDQRGRYF	TGTGCCAGCAGCCAAGATCAGAGGGGTCGGTATTTT
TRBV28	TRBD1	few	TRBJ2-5	CASSSLTGDQETQYF	TGTGCCAGCAGTTCTCTGACAGGGGACCAAGAGACCCAGTACTTC
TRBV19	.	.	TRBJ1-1	CASTLEGASEAFF	TGTGCCAGTACCTTAGAAGGGGCGTCTGAAGCTTTCTTT
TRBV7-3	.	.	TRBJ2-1	CASSFPPGNEQFF	TGTGCCAGCAGCTTCCCCCCGGGGAATGAGCAGTTCTTC
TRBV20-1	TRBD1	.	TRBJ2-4	CSARSSGTVRGGIQYF	TGCAGTGCTAGAAGTTCCGGGACAGTTCGTGGGGGCATTCAGTACTTC
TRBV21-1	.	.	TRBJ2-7	CASSKPRTGYPYEQYF	TGTGCCAGCAGCAAACCCCGGACAGGGTACCCCTACGAGCAGTACTTC
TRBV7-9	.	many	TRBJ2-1	CASSLQGGNEQFF	TGTGCCAGCAGCTTACAAGGGGGCAATGAGCAGTTCTTC
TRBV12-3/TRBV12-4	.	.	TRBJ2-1	CASSFKGGNEQFF	TGTGCCAGCAGTTTCAAGGGGGGGAATGAGCAGTTCTTC
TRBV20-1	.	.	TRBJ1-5	CSARGDLNQPQHF	TGCAGTGCTAGGGGGGACCTAAATCAGCCCCAGCATTTT
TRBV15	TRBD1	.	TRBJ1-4	CATSRDQGENEKLFF	TGTGCCACCAGCAGAGACCAGGGGGAGAATGAAAAACTGTTTTTT
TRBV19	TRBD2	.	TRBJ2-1	CASSPNSGGHNEQFF	TGTGCCAGTAGCCCTAATAGCGGGGGCCACAATGAGCAGTTCTTC
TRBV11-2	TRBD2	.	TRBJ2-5	CASSLEWTSSETQYF	TGTGCCAGCAGCTTAGAGTGGACTAGCTCCGAGACCCAGTACTTC
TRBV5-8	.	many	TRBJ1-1	CASSFSGVVTEAFF	TGTGCCAGCAGCTTTTCCGGGGTTGTCACTGAAGCTTTCTTT